This T cell receptor (beta chain) emerged from a study of response to subunit inactivated influenza vaccine. Findings and limits, study-wide: The authors suggested that few new T cells are recruited per seasonal influenza vaccination.

Details on this clonotype: Its antigen is not identified.

TCRdb itself ran the RT-PCR reads through MiXCR, one entry per CDR3 protein. The table has approximately 700,000 distinct CDR3 sequences, more than 15% seen once. J was trimmed by 1 base and V by 6 bases; bases with no gene match: 6. The germline V gene encodes CDR1 ENHRY and CDR2 SYGVKD. CDR3 size: 15 residues. The sequence was collected from a man aged 45 to 65 who received an inactivated influenza vaccine. The chain is built from TRBV10-3 and TRBJ2-1, with 7 bases that match TRBD2. The material was PBMCs from blood, obtained 11 to 12 days after vaccination. CDR3 DNA sequence: TGTGCCATCAGCGAGAGCGGGACTTCCTACAATGAGCAGTTCTTC. Translating gives CAISESGTSYNEQFF.